A selection of T cell receptor beta chains follows, all from one sample in a study of blood T cell repertoires in COVID-19. Clones were read by immunoSEQ multiplex PCR, and TCRdb kept only the in-frame ones, dropping some. The sample shows around 200,000 clones, around four fifths of them seen only once. Sample: peripheral blood. The receptors stem from a man between 40 and 49 years old with active or convalescent COVID-19. CDR3s include the opening cysteine and the closing phenylalanine or tryptophan. Each record gives: clone size, V gene, J gene, D gene, CDR3 DNA, CDR3 protein. A D gene is named only where the DNA matches it firmly. Expanded clones get a size class; other rows say once, few or many, or leave the size out.

>-|TRBV29-1|TRBJ1-2|TRBD1
TGCAGCGTAGGATTAGGGACAGGGGAAGGCTACACCTTC
CSVGLGTGEGYTF
>-|TRBV10-3|TRBJ2-5|TRBD1
TGTGCCATCAGTGAGTTGACAGGGAAAGAGACCCAGTACTTC
CAISELTGKETQYF
>-|TRBV24-1|TRBJ2-1|-
TGTGCCACCAGTGATTTTGGGCAGGAACTCTACAATGAGCAGTTCTTC
CATSDFGQELYNEQFF
>-|TRBV7-8|TRBJ2-6|TRBD1
TGTGCCAGCAGCTTGGCCACCGGGACAGGGGCTGGCGGGGCCAACGTCCTGACTTTC
CASSLATGTGAGGANVLTF
>-|TRBV12-2|TRBJ1-5|-
TGTGCAAGTCGCTTAGTGAATAGGGGGAACTGCCAGCCCCAGCATTTT
CASRLVNRGNCQPQHF
>-|TRBV7-9|TRBJ1-2|-
TGTGCCAGCAGCTCCGGAGATTATGGCTACACCTTC
CASSSGDYGYTF
>-|TRBV21-1|TRBJ2-7|-
TGTGCCAGCAGCTTCCGGGGAATAAACTACGAGCAGTACTTC
CASSFRGINYEQYF
>-|TRBV12-3/TRBV12-4|TRBJ2-3|-
TGTGCCAGCAGTTTTTCTCCTACGCAGTATTTT
CASSFSPTQYF
>-|TRBV6-5|TRBJ1-3|-
TGTGCCAGCAGTTACTACTCGGGAACCTCTGGAAACACCATATATTTT
CASSYYSGTSGNTIYF
>-|TRBV5-1|TRBJ2-3|-
TGCGCCAGCAGCTTGGTTCGGTACACAGATACGCAGTATTTT
CASSLVRYTDTQYF
>-|TRBV3-1/TRBV3-2|TRBJ2-3|-
TGTGCCAGCAGCCAAGTTTCGGGGTTCCCAGATACGCAGTATTTT
CASSQVSGFPDTQYF
>-|TRBV7-9|TRBJ1-5|-
TGTGCCAGCAGCTTAGGCGGGGGCCTCGGTCCCAATCAGCCCCAGCATTTT
CASSLGGGLGPNQPQHF
>-|TRBV6-2/TRBV6-3|TRBJ2-1|-
TGTGCCAGCAGTATCTCGGGTGAGCAGTTCTTC
CASSISGEQFF
>-|TRBV10-3|TRBJ2-1|TRBD2
TGTGCCATCAGAGGGACTAGCGGGGGATACAATGAGCAGTTCTTC
CAIRGTSGGYNEQFF
>-|TRBV12-5|TRBJ2-5|-
TGTGCTAGTGGTCCCGGAGGACAAGAGACCCAGTACTTC
CASGPGGQETQYF
>-|TRBV10-3|TRBJ2-1|-
TGTGCCATCAGGAAGAGGGCCTCCTCCTACAATGAGCAGTTCTTC
CAIRKRASSYNEQFF
>-|TRBV30|TRBJ1-2|TRBD1
TGTGCCTGGAGTGGACAGGGATCTTCTGGCTACACCTTC
CAWSGQGSSGYTF
>-|TRBV5-1|TRBJ1-2|TRBD1
TGCGCCAGCAGCATACAGGGGAACTATGGCTACACCTTC
CASSIQGNYGYTF
>-|TRBV6-5|TRBJ2-3|-
TGTGCCAGCGGGCGGGATTTGACAGATACGCAGTATTTT
CASGRDLTDTQYF
>-|TRBV5-5|TRBJ2-7|TRBD1
TGTGCCAGCAGCTCGGGACAGGTGTCTCCCTACGAGCAGTACTTC
CASSSGQVSPYEQYF
>-|TRBV18|TRBJ1-1|-
TGTGCCAGCTCCCCCACAGAGAACACTGAAGCTTTCTTT
CASSPTENTEAFF
>-|TRBV5-6|TRBJ2-7|TRBD2
TGTGCCAGCAGCTTGGGGACTAGCCTCTACGAGCAGTACTTC
CASSLGTSLYEQYF
>once|TRBV19|TRBJ2-3|-
TGTGCCAGTAGTCCGGGCCGAGGGACAGATACGCAGTATTTT
CASSPGRGTDTQYF
>-|TRBV15|TRBJ1-6|TRBD1
TGTGCCACCAGCAGAGAAACAGGGGGCGGCTCACCCCTCCACTTT
CATSRETGGGSPLHF
>-|TRBV4-1|TRBJ1-2|TRBD1
TGCGCCAGCAGCCAAGATTTGACAGGGTCGCGGTATGGCTACACCTTC
CASSQDLTGSRYGYTF
>-|TRBV7-9|TRBJ2-5|-
TGTGCCAGCAGCTTAGGGACAGTACTAGAGACCCAGTACTTC
CASSLGTVLETQYF